Below are 19 T cell receptor beta chains sequenced from a single sample in a study of Tregs in tolerant kidney transplant recipients. These receptors are not linked to any known antigen. TCRdb's table, derived via immunoSEQ multiplex PCR, lists solely in-frame clones and lacks some. The table includes about 44,000 clones, 95% to 96% detected once. The sample taken for sequencing was Tregs from blood cultured with allogeneic cells. The receptors originated from a human donor in good health.

The chain uses TRBV9 and TRBJ2-5; D not certain. Germline assignment: CDR1 SGDLS and CDR2 YYNGEE. The V and J ends lost 0 bases and 2 bases respectively, with 8 bases between them. CDR3 length: 14 amino acids. The CDR3 loop reads CASSVGPAQETQYF. The CDR3 DNA is TGTGCCAGCAGCGTAGGACCCGCACAAGAGACCCAGTACTTC.

The rearrangement uses TRBV9 and TRBJ2-1; 14 bases align to TRBD2. Germline CDR1 reads SGDLS; CDR2 reads YYNGEE. The CDR3 consists of 20 residues. V lost 0 bases, J lost 0 bases, and 8 bases stayed unmatched. CDR3 in amino acids: CASSVGGGLAGALSYNEQFF. For the CDR3, the DNA is TGTGCCAGCAGCGTAGGAGGGGGACTAGCGGGGGCCCTCTCCTACAATGAGCAGTTCTTC.

The chain joins TRBV19 to TRBJ1-3; 7 positions agree with TRBD1. CDR1 and CDR2 from the germline V gene are LNHDA and SQIVND (reference sequence). J was trimmed by 0 bases and V by 5 bases; bases with no gene match: 10. The CDR3 sequence is 17 residues long. CDR3 protein: CASSSRTGLISGNTIYF. The CDR3 nucleotides read TGTGCCAGTAGTTCTCGGACAGGCCTAATCTCTGGAAACACCATATATTTT.

The rearrangement uses TRBV30 and TRBJ1-2; 9 nucleotides match TRBD1. The CDR3 is 14 amino acids. Germline V gene sequence: CDR1 GTSNPN, CDR2 SVGIG (reference sequence). Trimming at V came to 0 bases and at J to 5 bases, leaving 4 bases not matched to a gene. The CDR3 loop is CAWSVGQGIYGYTF. The CDR3 coding sequence is TGTGCCTGGAGTGTAGGACAGGGGATTTATGGCTACACCTTC.

The chain uses TRBV6-4 and TRBJ2-7; TRBD2 aligns across 7 bases. This CDR3 is built from 12 residues. Germline CDR1 reads MRHNA; CDR2 reads SNTAGT. The V segment lost 4 bases and the J segment 3 bases; nucleotides outside the gene matches: 0. Here the CDR3 DNA reads TGTGCCAGCAGTGGGGGGGGCTACGAGCAGTACTTC. Encoded protein: CASSGGGYEQYF.

The V call is TRBV4-1, the J call TRBJ2-3, with 9 positions matching TRBD2. Germline V CDR1 and CDR2: MGHRA, YSYEKL. The junction had 10 bases not matched to a gene; V was cut back by 4 bases and J by 5 bases. This CDR3 spans 16 amino acids. CDR3 sequence: CASSPVAGARVDTQYF. The CDR3 region has the DNA TGCGCCAGCAGCCCTGTAGCGGGGGCGCGGGTAGATACGCAGTATTTT.

The DNA of the CDR3 is TGTGCCAGCTCACCGAGGACAGGGGTCACTGAAGCTTTCTTT. Its translation is CASSPRTGVTEAFF. The rearrangement links TRBV18 to TRBJ1-1, with 9 bases identical to TRBD1. The CDR3 is 14 residues long. Germline CDR1 and CDR2: KGHSH and LQKENI. V lost 3 bases and J lost 4; bases outside the gene matches: 3.

The chain carries TRBV7-9 and TRBJ2-7; TRBD1 matches 10 bases. This CDR3 comprises 15 residues. The germline V gene has CDR1 SEHNR and CDR2 FQNEAQ (reference sequence). With V trimmed by 5 bases and J by 4 bases, 8 bases remained unmatched. The CDR3: CASSRLRTGGYEQYF. The CDR3 DNA is TGTGCCAGCAGCCGGCTTAGGACAGGGGGTTACGAGCAGTACTTC.

The gene calls are TRBV7-8 and TRBJ2-5; D call uncertain. Germline CDR1 reads SGHVS; CDR2 reads FQNEAQ. Trimming removed 4 bases from V and 9 bases from J, with 12 bases in between. This CDR3 is built from 12 residues. Written as DNA, the CDR3 is TGTGCCAGCAGCTCGGGTTCTTCGGCCCAGTACTTC. Protein: CASSSGSSAQYF.

J is TRBJ2-2 and V is TRBV6-1; unclear D gene. Germline lookup yields CDR1 MNHNS and CDR2 SASEGT. V was cut by 10 bases and J by 4 bases, with 10 bases left in between. The CDR3 loop spans 12 amino acids. The CDR3 loop is CATYSGTGELFF. The CDR3 DNA reads TGTGCCACCTACAGTGGCACCGGGGAGCTGTTTTTT.

The chain is built from TRBV25-1 and TRBJ2-7; 13 bases are a match to TRBD2. J gave up 4 bases and V 1 base, and 10 bases lay outside the gene matches. There are 18 residues in the CDR3. Germline V gene lookup returns CDR1 MGHDK and CDR2 SYGVNS. The CDR3 DNA reads as TGTGCCAGCAGTGAATTGAGGACTAGCGGGAGAGGAAGGTACGAGCAGTACTTC. Its protein is CASSELRTSGRGRYEQYF.

The CDR3, as DNA: TGTGCCAGCAGCCTAAACAGAGCCTCTGGAAACACCATATATTTT. Its translation: CASSLNRASGNTIYF. The chain joins TRBV7-8 to TRBJ1-3; no clear D. CDR3 length: 15 residues. Germline CDR1 SGHVS, CDR2 FQNEAQ. The germline V and J ends were trimmed by 5 bases and 0 bases, with 11 bases remaining between them. The complete variable domain, with remaining parts taken from reference TRBV7-8 and TRBJ1-3, reads GAGVSQSPRYKVAKRGQDVALRCDPISGHVSLFWYQQALGQGPEFLTYFQNEAQLDKSGLPSDRFFAERPEGSVSTLKIQRTQQEDSAVYLCASSLNRASGNTIYFGEGSWLTVV.

V is TRBV19 and J is TRBJ1-4; D gene unclear. The CDR3 runs to 14 residues. Germline V gene lookup returns CDR1 LNHDA and CDR2 SQIVND (reference sequence). V was cut by 3 bases and J by 2 bases, with 7 bases left in between. CDR3: CASSIWGTNEKLFF. The DNA of the CDR3 is TGTGCCAGTAGTATTTGGGGTACTAATGAAAAACTGTTTTTT.

The CDR3 protein is CASSIGVRDRGNQPQHF. As DNA, the CDR3 is TGTGCCAGTAGTATAGGAGTCCGGGACAGGGGCAATCAGCCCCAGCATTTT. The chain has TRBV19 and TRBJ1-5, with TRBD1 matching over 9 bases. The CDR3 runs to 17 residues. J was trimmed by 2 bases and V by 1 base; bases with no gene match: 6. Germline CDR1 LNHDA, CDR2 SQIVND (reference sequence).

V and J are TRBV5-4 and TRBJ2-1, with 9 nucleotides matching TRBD1. The V gene's germline CDR1 is SGHNT and CDR2 YYREEE (reference sequence). The CDR3 covers 16 residues. The V gene end was trimmed by 3 bases and the J gene end by 9 bases; junction bases not matched to a gene: 13. The chain's CDR3 is CASSSGTGWTAGEQFF. DNA of the CDR3: TGTGCCAGCAGCTCCGGGACAGGGTGGACGGCGGGTGAGCAGTTCTTC. The full variable domain, in which reference TRBV5-4 and TRBJ2-1 provide the parts outside the CDR3, is ETGVTQSPTHLIKTRGQQVTLRCSSQSGHNTVSWYQQALGQGPQFIFQYYREEENGRGNFPPRFSGLQFPNYSSELNVNALELDDSALYLCASSSGTGWTAGEQFFGPGTRLTVL.

The rearrangement joins TRBV15 to TRBJ2-4; D gene unclear. The CDR3 loop spans 13 amino acids. Germline V gene sequence: CDR1 LNHNV, CDR2 YYDKDF (reference sequence). Trimming removed 1 base from V and 8 bases from J, with 9 bases in between. CDR3 nucleotides: TGTGCCACCAGCAGAGCTCTGGATGACATTCAGTACTTC. Translated, it gives CATSRALDDIQYF.

This chain connects TRBV18 to TRBJ2-7; D is tentatively TRBD1 or TRBD2 (5 bases each). The CDR3 consists of 14 residues. The germline V and J ends were trimmed by 1 base and 2 bases, with 9 bases remaining between them. Germline V gives CDR1 KGHSH, CDR2 LQKENI. The CDR3 loop is CASSPREGPYEQYF. CDR3 DNA: TGTGCCAGCTCACCACGAGAGGGGCCCTACGAGCAGTACTTC.

V gene TRBV5-1 combines with J gene TRBJ1-4, with 8 bases aligning to TRBD1. Germline V gene data show CDR1 as SGHRS and CDR2 as YFSETQ. With 0 bases clipped from V and 10 bases from J, the junction kept 5 bases outside the gene matches. This CDR3 is built from 14 residues. The CDR3 spells CASSLGAGGGKLFF. For the CDR3, the DNA is TGCGCCAGCAGCTTGGGGGCAGGGGGCGGAAAACTGTTTTTT. Complete variable domain (other parts from reference TRBV5-1 and TRBJ1-4): KAGVTQTPRYLIKTRGQQVTLSCSPISGHRSVSWYQQTPGQGLQFLFEYFSETQRNKGNFPGRFSGRQFSNSRSEMNVSTLELGDSALYLCASSLGAGGGKLFFGSGTQLSVL.

This chain joins TRBV7-9 and TRBJ1-6, with 7 positions matching TRBD1. Looked up from germline, CDR1 is SEHNR and CDR2 is FQNEAQ (reference sequence). The length of the CDR3 is 14 residues. Unmatched junction bases numbered 4, after V lost 5 bases and J lost 6 bases. The CDR3 reads CASSPGQFNSPLHF. CDR3 sequence (DNA): TGTGCCAGCAGCCCGGGACAGTTTAATTCACCCCTCCACTTT.